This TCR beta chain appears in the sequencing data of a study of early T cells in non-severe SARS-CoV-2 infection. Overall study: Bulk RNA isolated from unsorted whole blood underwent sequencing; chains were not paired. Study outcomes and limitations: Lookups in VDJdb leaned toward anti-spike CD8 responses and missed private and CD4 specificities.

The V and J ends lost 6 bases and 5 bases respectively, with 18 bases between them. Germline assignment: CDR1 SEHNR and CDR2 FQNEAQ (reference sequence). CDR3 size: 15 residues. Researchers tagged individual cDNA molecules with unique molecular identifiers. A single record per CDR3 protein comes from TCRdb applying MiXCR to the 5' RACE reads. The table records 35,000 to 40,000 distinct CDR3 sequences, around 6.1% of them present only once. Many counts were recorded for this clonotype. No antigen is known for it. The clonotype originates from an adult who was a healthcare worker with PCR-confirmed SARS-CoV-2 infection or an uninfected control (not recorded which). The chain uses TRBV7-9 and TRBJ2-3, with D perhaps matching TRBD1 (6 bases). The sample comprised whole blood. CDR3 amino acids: CASSGTQARIDTQYF. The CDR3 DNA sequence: TGTGCCAGCAGTGGGACACAGGCCCGTATAGATACGCAGTATTTT.